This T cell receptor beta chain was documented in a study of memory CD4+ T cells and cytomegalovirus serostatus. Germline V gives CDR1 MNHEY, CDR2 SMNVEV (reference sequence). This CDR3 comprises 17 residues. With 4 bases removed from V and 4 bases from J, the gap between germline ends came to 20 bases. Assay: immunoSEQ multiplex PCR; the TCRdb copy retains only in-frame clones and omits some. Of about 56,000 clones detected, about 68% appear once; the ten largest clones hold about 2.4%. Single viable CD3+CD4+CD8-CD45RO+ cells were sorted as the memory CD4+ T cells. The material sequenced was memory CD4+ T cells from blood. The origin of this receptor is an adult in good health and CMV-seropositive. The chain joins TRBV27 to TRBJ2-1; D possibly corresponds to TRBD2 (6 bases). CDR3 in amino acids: CASSSPGSGKGYNEQFF. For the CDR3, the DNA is TGTGCCAGCAGTTCCCCAGGTAGCGGAAAGGGTTACAATGAGCAGTTCTTC.